This entry lists 26 T cell receptor beta chains sequenced from one sample in a study of blood T cells in healthy people across ages. The authors ran a second PCR of 7 to 11 cycles using a sample-barcoded 5' primer and a J-beta primer mix. In TCRdb, the 5' RACE reads were re-called with MiXCR into one record per CDR3 protein. The sample carries roughly 900,000 distinct CDR3 sequences, about 28% recorded once. The material sequenced was blood. These receptors were collected from a woman of 80 years or more in good health.

This clonotype has a single count. The CDR3 DNA reads as TGTGCCAGCAGTTTAATGAGGGCATCAGGCGAGCAGTACTTC. Amino acids: CASSLMRASGEQYF. J is TRBJ2-7 and V is TRBV28; possibly TRBD2 for D (5 bases). The length of the CDR3 is 14 residues. With 2 bases removed from V and 6 bases from J, the gap between germline ends came to 14 bases. Germline CDR1 MDHEN, CDR2 SYDVKM. Filled out from reference TRBV28 and TRBJ2-7, the complete variable domain reads DVKVTQSSRYLVKRTGEKVFLECVQDMDHENMFWYRQDPGLGLRLIYFSYDVKMKEKGDIPEGYSVSREKKERFSLILESASTNQTSMYLCASSLMRASGEQYFGPGTRLTVT.

This clonotype has a count of ten or more. The chain combines TRBV2 with TRBJ2-3; TRBD2 might be the D (6 bases). CDR1 is SNHLY, CDR2 FYNNEI, per germline. This CDR3 is built from 14 residues. V was clipped by 8 bases and J by 2 bases, with 14 bases between them. The CDR3 is CASRGGLTTDTQYF. CDR3 DNA sequence: TGTGCCAGCCGTGGGGGACTTACCACAGATACGCAGTATTTT.

This clonotype was seen a few times. The chain has TRBV11-3 and TRBJ2-1; D not certain. The CDR3 length is 11 residues. Germline-derived CDR1 and CDR2 are SGHNT and YENEEA. Trimming cost V 2 bases and J 8 bases, with 4 bases left between them. The CDR3 reads CASSLYYEQFF. The CDR3 bases are TGTGCCAGCAGCTTATATTATGAGCAGTTCTTC.

The chain has TRBV28 and TRBJ2-7, with 15 positions matching TRBD2. Trimming at V came to 9 bases and at J to 12 bases, leaving 12 bases not matched to a gene. CDR1 and CDR2 from the germline V gene are MDHEN and SYDVKM. The length of the CDR3 is 14 residues. The chain's CDR3 is CASWDGLAGGKGYF. CDR3 DNA sequence: TGTGCCAGTTGGGACGGACTAGCGGGGGGGAAGGGGTACTTC.

The rearrangement joins TRBV7-2 to TRBJ2-3; tentatively, D is TRBD2 (5 bases). The germline V gene encodes CDR1 SGHTA and CDR2 FQGNSA. V dropped 10 bases and J dropped 3 bases, with 14 bases sitting between them. The CDR3 is 13 residues long. Written as DNA, the CDR3 is TGTGCCACCGAATCCAGAGGGACAGATACGCAGTATTTT. Translating it yields CATESRGTDTQYF.

In its sample, this clonotype was seen a few times. This may be a read error: a much more frequent sequence differs by one nucleotide. The chain is built from TRBV7-9 and TRBJ2-1, with 10 bases lining up with TRBD1. Trimming took 1 base from V and 13 from J; bases not matched to a gene: 13. Germline V lookup: CDR1 SEHNR, CDR2 FQNEAQ (reference sequence). The CDR3 contains 16 residues. CDR3 bases: TGTGCCAGCAGCTTAGGAGACAGGGGGCGAGGAGAGACCCAGTTCTTC. Translation gives CASSLGDRGRGETQFF.

This chain connects TRBV5-1 to TRBJ1-6, with D hard to call. Trimming cost V 4 bases and J 8 bases, with 13 bases left between them. In germline, CDR1 is SGHRS, CDR2 YFSETQ. This CDR3 comprises 14 residues. CDR3 nucleotides: TGCGCCAGCAGCGAACAAATATATGATTCACCCCTCCACTTT. Its protein is CASSEQIYDSPLHF.

Of note for this clonotype: Given a much more abundant clone one base away, this may be a read error. J is TRBJ2-5 and V is TRBV29-1, with a tentative D call TRBD1 (6 bases). In germline, CDR1 is SQVTM, CDR2 ANQGSEA. V lost 3 bases and J 11 bases, leaving 22 bases between the germline ends. This CDR3 has 14 residues. CDR3 sequence reads: CSVEGNRRDNEQYF. The CDR3 nucleotides read TGCAGCGTTGAGGGCAACCGAAGGGACAATGAGCAGTACTTC.

About this clonotype itself: A junction end diverges from the germline sequence, so it may reflect a read error. The gene calls are TRBV9 and TRBJ2-2; D is possibly TRBD2 (5 bases). This CDR3 spans 14 amino acids. Germline V gives CDR1 SGDLS, CDR2 YYNGEE. The CDR3: CASSVGPDTGELVF. In nucleotides, the CDR3 is TGTGCCAGCAGCGTCGGTCCTGACACCGGGGAGCTGGTTTTT.

The V call is TRBV11-2, the J call TRBJ2-2; D uncertain. Looked up from germline, CDR1 is SGHAT and CDR2 is FQNNGV. The V end was cut by 1 base, the J end by 2 bases, with 14 bases between. The CDR3 is 17 amino acids. The CDR3 is CASSLGSLYRNTGELFF. Here the CDR3 DNA reads TGTGCCAGCAGCTTAGGCTCACTCTACCGCAACACCGGGGAGCTGTTTTTT.

The chain employs TRBV7-9 and TRBJ1-1; TRBD1 might be the D (6 bases). CDR1 SEHNR and CDR2 FQNEAQ come from the germline V gene (reference sequence). The CDR3 length is 16 residues. The V and J ends lost 5 bases and 0 bases respectively, with 16 bases between them. The DNA for the CDR3 is TGTGCCAGCAGCCAACCACCGGGACAACTGAACACTGAAGCTTTCTTT. Amino acid sequence: CASSQPPGQLNTEAFF.

This clonotype was counted between two and nine times. The chain combines TRBV7-2 with TRBJ2-3; D not certain. Germline CDR1 reads SGHTA; CDR2 reads FQGNSA. The CDR3 length is 14 residues. Trimming left V 5 bases short and J 4 bases short, with 13 bases between. In DNA, the CDR3 is TGTGCCAGCAGCCACGACTCGCCGGCAGATACGCAGTATTTT. Translating gives CASSHDSPADTQYF.

With respect to this clonotype: A read error may explain this, as a much larger clone is one base away. The rearrangement joins TRBV6-2 or TRBV6-3 to TRBJ2-1; TRBD2 matches at 10 bases. The CDR3 has 15 amino acids. Germline CDR1 and CDR2: MNHEY and SVGEGT. The CDR3 spells CTSTLAGGGYNEQFF. The CDR3 bases are TGTACCAGCACCTTAGCGGGGGGAGGCTACAATGAGCAGTTCTTC.

This clonotype has a single count. The rearrangement links TRBV7-2 to TRBJ1-1; tentatively, D is TRBD1 (6 bases). CDR3 size: 16 residues. The germline V gene encodes CDR1 SGHTA and CDR2 FQGNSA. Trimming took 3 bases from V and 2 from J, leaving 16 bases between them. The CDR3 nucleotides read TGTGCCAGCAGCTTCTTAATAGGGGGTAATAACACTGAAGCTTTCTTT. Encoded protein: CASSFLIGGNNTEAFF.

This sequence joins TRBV11-2 and TRBJ2-5; 9 nucleotides line up with TRBD2. Germline loops: CDR1 SGHAT, CDR2 FQNNGV. Trimming at V came to 5 bases and at J to 4 bases, leaving 14 bases not matched to a gene. CDR3 length: 17 amino acids. The CDR3 loop reads CASSPLGGGAFRETQYF. The CDR3 nucleotides read TGTGCCAGCAGCCCCCTGGGCGGGGGGGCCTTTCGAGAGACCCAGTACTTC.

A note on this clonotype: This sequence may be a read error, since a much larger clone differs from it by one base. V is TRBV7-2 and J is TRBJ2-3; a weak D match, TRBD2 (7 bases). In germline, CDR1 is SGHTA, CDR2 FQGNSA. This CDR3 comprises 16 residues. The CDR3 nucleotides read TGTGCCGGCAGCTTAATAGGGGGGGGCGGGACAGATACGCAGTATTTT. It translates to CAGSLIGGGGTDTQYF.

The sample holds many counts of this clonotype. V usage is TRBV20-1 and J usage is TRBJ2-1; TRBD2 matches 10 bases. Looked up from germline, CDR1 is DFQATT and CDR2 is SNEGSKA (reference sequence). CDR3 length: 16 residues. With V trimmed by 4 bases and J by 2 bases, 8 bases remained unmatched. Here the CDR3 reads CSAKILAGVAYNEQFF. CDR3 sequence (DNA): TGCAGTGCTAAAATCCTAGCGGGGGTCGCCTACAATGAGCAGTTCTTC.

The rearrangement uses TRBV25-1 and TRBJ2-7; 8 nucleotides match TRBD1. The V and J ends lost 1 base and 7 bases, in that order; junction bases with no gene match: 12. Germline V CDR1 and CDR2: MGHDK, SYGVNS. CDR3 length: 16 residues. The CDR3: CASSEFTGQVYNEQYF. As DNA, the CDR3 is TGTGCCAGCAGTGAATTTACGGGACAGGTGTACAATGAGCAGTACTTC.

This clonotype was found many times. This chain connects TRBV5-1 to TRBJ2-7, with a possible D match to TRBD2 (6 bases). The V end lost 4 bases, the J end lost 8 bases, and 13 bases lay between the germline ends. The germline V gene has CDR1 SGHRS and CDR2 YFSETQ. CDR3 length: 12 amino acids. The CDR3 DNA sequence: TGCGCCAGCAGCCGCGGGGAGAGCAAGCAGTACTTC. The encoded protein is CASSRGESKQYF.

This clonotype was detected only a few times. The V call is TRBV4-2, the J call TRBJ2-2; D possibly corresponds to TRBD1 (6 bases). This CDR3 is 17 amino acids long. Germline V gene sequence: CDR1 LGHNA, CDR2 YNFKEQ. Trimming removed 4 bases from V and 4 bases from J, with 19 bases in between. This chain's CDR3 is CASSRGGSGTSTGELFF. DNA of the CDR3: TGTGCCAGCAGCCGAGGGGGAAGTGGAACGAGCACCGGGGAGCTGTTTTTT.

A note on this clonotype: This may stem from a read error, because a much larger clone lies one nucleotide away. The genes are TRBV29-1 and TRBJ2-5; TRBD1 matches at 10 bases. Germline CDR1 SQVTM, CDR2 ANQGSEA. The CDR3 is 14 residues long. The V segment lost 5 bases and the J segment 4 bases; nucleotides outside the gene matches: 7. This chain's CDR3 is CSVRTGGLGETQYF. As DNA, the CDR3 is TGCAGCGTTCGGACAGGGGGTCTGGGAGAGACCCAGTACTTC.

The V gene is TRBV6-2 or TRBV6-3, the J gene TRBJ1-6, with a weak D call TRBD1 (5 bases). V was trimmed by 11 bases and J by 6 bases, leaving 17 bases between them. Germline V gene sequence: CDR1 MNHEY, CDR2 SVGEGT. The CDR3 length is 14 residues. This CDR3 reads CAGTRQPFNSPLHF. As DNA, the CDR3 is TGTGCCGGCACCAGACAGCCGTTTAATTCACCCCTCCACTTT.

This clonotype was detected only a few times. V is TRBV5-4 and J is TRBJ1-2; D not resolved. Germline V CDR1 and CDR2: SGHNT, YYREEE (reference sequence). This CDR3 has 14 amino acids. V was trimmed by 6 bases and J by 2 bases, leaving 14 bases between them. The CDR3 loop reads CASTLEAENYGYTF. The CDR3 DNA sequence: TGTGCCAGCACCCTGGAGGCGGAGAACTATGGCTACACCTTC.

This clonotype was observed a handful of times. The genes are TRBV11-3 and TRBJ1-2; D unresolved. V lost 3 bases, J lost 1 base, and 9 bases lay in between. This CDR3 comprises 14 residues. The germline CDR1 and CDR2 sequences are SGHNT and YENEEA. For the CDR3, the DNA is TGTGCCAGCAGCTTGAAAGCTGGTAACTATGGCTACACCTTC. It is translated as CASSLKAGNYGYTF.

This clonotype has just a few counts. The V gene is TRBV30, the J gene TRBJ2-5; D might be TRBD1 (6 bases). The J call could be wrong; TRBJ2-7 is a better fit for the DNA end. This CDR3 has 12 amino acids. Per the germline V gene, CDR1 is GTSNPN and CDR2 is SVGIG (reference sequence). CDR3 nucleotides: TGTGCCTGGAGTAGGACAGACCACGAGCAGTACTTC. Translating gives CAWSRTDHEQYF.

This clonotype was counted at least ten times. The rearrangement links TRBV7-9 to TRBJ1-4, with D perhaps TRBD1 (6 bases). This CDR3 has 15 residues. In germline, CDR1 is SEHNR, CDR2 FQNEAQ (reference sequence). Trimming removed 7 bases from V and 3 bases from J, with 15 bases in between. In DNA form, the CDR3 reads TGTGCCAGCACCGTTCCGGGGGGCCCTAATGAAAAACTGTTTTTT. It codes for CASTVPGGPNEKLFF.